One and the same sample provided the 20 T cell receptor beta chains below, sequenced in a study of tumor-infiltrating lymphocytes in primary liver carcinoma. Both blood RNA, taken from unsorted whole blood, and germline DNA were extracted. TCR beta cDNA came from 400 to 500 ng total RNA, primed with a constant-region primer. Slightly modified ARM-PCR served as the procedure for the TCR beta libraries. These libraries came from three rounds of nested multiplex PCR. Each of the first two PCR rounds ran approximately 9 cycles with TRBV1-TRBV30 forward and C-beta reverse primers. Each CDR3 protein is one row after TCRdb ran MiXCR on the multiplex PCR reads. Of about 200,000 distinct CDR3 sequences in the sample, around three fifths were seen once. The sample consisted of peripheral blood. The receptors stem from a woman aged 55-75 years with primary liver carcinoma and hepatitis B virus infection.

V usage is TRBV14 and J usage is TRBJ1-4; D is unresolved. The CDR3 consists of 15 residues. The V gene's germline CDR1 is SGHDN and CDR2 FVKESK. Trimming shortened V by 2 bases and J by 6 bases, and 13 bases separated the two germline ends. CDR3 sequence (DNA): TGTGCCAGCAGCCAAAGCACCGGACTGTATGAAAAACTGTTTTTT. This translates into CASSQSTGLYEKLFF.

This clonotype was observed a single time. The chain's CDR3 is CASLIAGLATKTQYF. CDR3 nucleotide sequence: TGTGCCAGCCTCATCGCGGGACTGGCCACGAAGACCCAGTACTTC. The rearrangement joins TRBV6-2 or TRBV6-3 to TRBJ2-5; a weak D match, TRBD2 (6 bases). The V end was cut by 8 bases, the J end by 6 bases, with 22 bases between. The germline gives CDR1 MNHEY, CDR2 SVGEGT. The CDR3 extends over 15 amino acids.

Points on this clonotype: The CDR3 end shows no conserved phenylalanine or tryptophan, and so a read error is likely. The chain carries TRBV11-3 and TRBJ2-3; 11 bases line up with TRBD2. This CDR3 comprises 18 residues. Germline CDR1 SGHNT, CDR2 YENEEA. DNA of the CDR3: TGTGCCAGCAGCCAACATAGCGGGAGGGCCTTCGGCACAGAAACGCAGTATCTT. Translation: CASSQHSGRAFGTETQYL.

With respect to this clonotype: This may stem from a read error, because a much larger clone lies one nucleotide away. Because it lacks the conserved phenylalanine or tryptophan at the end, this CDR3 is likely a read error. The rearrangement joins TRBV10-3 to TRBJ2-3; a possible D gene is TRBD2 (5 bases). This CDR3 is 16 amino acids long. The V gene's germline CDR1 is ENHRY and CDR2 SYGVKD. V was cut by 5 bases and J by 0 bases, with 15 bases left in between. CDR3 residues: CAISQDSRASTDTQYS. The CDR3 nucleotides are TGTGCCATCAGTCAGGACTCACGGGCTAGCACAGATACGCAGTATTCT.

About this clonotype itself: One base away lies a much larger clone, so this may be a sequencing read error. The chain couples TRBV4-2 to TRBJ2-3, with TRBD2 matching 11 bases. The CDR3 spans 17 residues. Germline V gene data show CDR1 as LGHNA and CDR2 as YNFKEQ. The CDR3 sequence is CASSRETSGSYGDTQCF. The CDR3 DNA sequence: TGTGCCAGCAGCCGAGAAACTAGCGGGAGTTATGGAGATACGCAGTGTTTT.

A note on this clonotype: One base away lies a much larger clone, so this may be a sequencing read error. The chain carries TRBV12-5 and TRBJ2-3, with D uncertain. This CDR3 has 13 residues. V dropped 0 bases and J dropped 7 bases, with 8 bases sitting between them. CDR1 is LGHNT and CDR2 is FRNRAP in the germline V gene. DNA of the CDR3: TGTGCTAGTGGTTTGGTAACTAAGAATACGCAGTATTTT. Amino acids: CASGLVTKNTQYF.

On this clonotype: The junction shows a germline mismatch at one end, possibly a read error. The chain uses TRBV11-2 and TRBJ2-7; TRBD2 aligns across 10 bases. Germline V gene sequence: CDR1 SGHAT, CDR2 FQNNGV. The CDR3 is made up of 17 amino acids. Written as DNA, the CDR3 is TGTGCCAGCAGCTTAGGGGTTGGGGGACTAGCGCTTGATGAGCAGCACTTC. It specifies CASSLGVGGLALDEQHF.

Note on this clonotype: A single base separates this from a much larger clone, so it may be a read error. Written as DNA, the CDR3 is TGTGCCAGCAGCCGGAGACTAGCGGACACAGATAAGCAGTATTTT. Translating it yields CASSRRLADTDKQYF. This rearrangement joins TRBV14 to TRBJ2-3, with 9 bases that match TRBD2. CDR1 is SGHDN, CDR2 FVKESK, per germline. CDR3 length: 15 amino acids.

A remark on this clonotype: A much more abundant neighbour one base away suggests this may be a read error. The rearrangement uses TRBV10-3 and TRBJ2-7; a possible D gene is TRBD1 (6 bases). The CDR3 is made up of 14 amino acids. Germline lookup yields CDR1 ENHRY and CDR2 SYGVKD. For the CDR3, the DNA is TGTGACGCCTCCGGGACACAAAAGGACTACGAGCAGTACTTC. This translates into CDASGTQKDYEQYF.

Concerning this clonotype: A much bigger clone sits one base away, suggesting this may be a read error. The chain carries TRBV6-6 and TRBJ1-3, with unresolved D. This CDR3 contains 15 residues. The germline gives CDR1 MNHNY, CDR2 SVGAGI (reference sequence). Trimming pared 5 bases from V and 0 bases from J, leaving 11 bases between. This chain's CDR3 is CASSPDRGSGNTIYF. CDR3 coding DNA: TGTGCCAGCAGTCCCGACCGTGGCTCTGGAAACACCATATATTTT.

This clonotype has a count of ten or more. J is TRBJ2-1 and V is TRBV5-6; the match to TRBD2 covers 15 bases. CDR3 size: 19 residues. Germline V gene data show CDR1 as SGHDT and CDR2 as YYEEEE. V lost 3 bases and J lost 0; bases outside the gene matches: 7. CDR3 in amino acids: CASSWGLAGGLGSYNEQFF. The CDR3, as DNA: TGTGCCAGCAGCTGGGGACTAGCGGGAGGCCTCGGCTCCTACAATGAGCAGTTCTTC.

There are a few counts of this clonotype. It is likely a read error, because the conserved phenylalanine at the end of the CDR3 is missing. The J gene is TRBJ2-2, the V gene TRBV6-1; D might be TRBD1 (6 bases). CDR3 size: 15 residues. Germline V lookup: CDR1 MNHNS, CDR2 SASEGT. The CDR3 here is CASSGQGSGTGELFL. CDR3 coding DNA: TGCGCCAGCAGTGGTCAGGGGTCGGGCACCGGGGAGCTGTTTCTT.

This clonotype was seen only a few times. V and J are TRBV5-6 and TRBJ2-1; TRBD2 matches at 11 bases. Germline V gene sequence: CDR1 SGHDT, CDR2 YYEEEE. The CDR3 is 16 residues long. Trimming at V came to 3 bases and at J to 0 bases, leaving 2 bases not matched to a gene. CDR3 residues: CASSSSGRNSYNEQFF. The CDR3 DNA reads as TGTGCCAGCAGCTCTAGCGGGAGGAACTCCTACAATGAGCAGTTCTTC.

This rearrangement joins TRBV11-3 to TRBJ2-7; D is perhaps TRBD2 (6 bases). V was shortened by 10 bases and J by 5 bases, with 18 bases between the two germline ends. The CDR3 runs to 13 residues. The germline V gene encodes CDR1 SGHNT and CDR2 YENEEA. The CDR3 loop reads CANRLGEANEQYF. CDR3 bases: TGTGCCAACAGGCTGGGGGAGGCCAACGAGCAGTACTTC.

The rearrangement uses TRBV29-1 and TRBJ2-1; no clear D. This CDR3 has 12 amino acids. CDR1 is SQVTM, CDR2 ANQGSEA, per germline. V was trimmed by 8 bases and J by 9 bases, leaving 17 bases between them. The CDR3 DNA follows: TGCAGCTTCGCAACCGTGGCCAGTGAGCAGTTCTTC. Protein sequence: CSFATVASEQFF.

Only a few counts were recorded for this clonotype. CDR3: CSKLGQGGLYEQYF. The CDR3 DNA is TGCAGTAAGCTAGGACAGGGTGGACTTTACGAGCAGTACTTC. This chain connects TRBV20-1 to TRBJ2-7; 8 bases agree with TRBD1. Unmatched junction bases numbered 13, after V lost 8 bases and J lost 4 bases. Germline-derived CDR1 and CDR2 are DFQATT and SNEGSKA (reference sequence). CDR3 length: 14 residues.

This clonotype was recorded many times. The chain recombines TRBV12-3 or TRBV12-4 with TRBJ2-7; 7 bases map to TRBD2. J gave up 2 bases and V 1 base, and 5 bases lay outside the gene matches. The CDR3 is made up of 15 amino acids. For the CDR3, the DNA is TGTGCCAGCAGTTTAGAAACGGGAGGTCCCTACGAGCAGTACTTC. This codes for CASSLETGGPYEQYF.

To note about this clonotype: This may be a read error: a much more frequent sequence differs by one nucleotide. The chain combines TRBV12-3 or TRBV12-4 with TRBJ2-5; D unresolved. CDR3 size: 12 residues. The CDR3 DNA reads as TGTGCCAGCCGTTTATTCCAAGAGACCCAGTACTTC. As protein: CASRLFQETQYF.

Worth noting for this clonotype: One junction end does not reproduce the germline sequence, and a read error may be involved. This chain uses TRBV29-1 with TRBJ2-6; a weak D match, TRBD2 (6 bases). Germline V gene sequence: CDR1 SQVTM, CDR2 ANQGSEA. The CDR3 consists of 13 residues. For the CDR3, the DNA is TGCAGCGTTGGGGAGGCTGGGGCCAACGACCTGACTTTC. Protein product: CSVGEAGANDLTF.

V and J are TRBV7-9 and TRBJ1-5, with D perhaps TRBD1 (5 bases). Per the germline V gene, CDR1 is SEHNR and CDR2 is FQNEAQ (reference sequence). Trimming took off 5 bases at V and 6 bases at J, with 14 bases between the two ends. The CDR3 spans 14 residues. CDR3: CASSTRDGGQPQHF. The CDR3 DNA reads TGTGCCAGCAGCACGAGGGACGGGGGTCAGCCCCAGCATTTT.